This TCR beta chain derives from a study of identical twins. TCRdb analysed the 5' RACE reads with MiXCR anew, one entry per CDR3 protein. The sample has a few hundred thousand distinct CDR3 sequences; approximately 10% are singletons. Germline V gene sequence: CDR1 SGDLS, CDR2 YYNGEE. This CDR3 is 16 amino acids long. Germline trimming cut 0 bases from V and 6 bases from J; bases unmatched to any gene: 10. The data also belong to a second study, concerning yellow fever vaccine responses in identical twins.

The chain joins TRBV9 to TRBJ1-1; 8 nucleotides line up with TRBD1. This sequence originates from a woman between 18 and 29 years old in good health. The sample consisted of PBMCs. CDR3 sequence: CASSVAQGAGGAEAFF. For the CDR3, the DNA is TGTGCCAGCAGCGTAGCGCAGGGGGCGGGCGGGGCTGAAGCTTTCTTT.